Below, 8 T cell receptor beta chains from the same sample are listed, as sequenced in a study of OX40 agonist ivuxolimab in advanced cancers. Repertoires were generated with immunoSEQ multiplex PCR, while TCRdb's copy carries only in-frame clones and drops some. The sample lists tens of thousands of clones, approximately 90% occurring once. The sample consisted of CD4+ or CD8+ T cells sorted from blood, taken in a trial of the OX40 agonist ivuxolimab. The source of these receptors is an adult with an advanced solid tumor such as melanoma, head and neck, liver or kidney cancer.

V gene TRBV18 combines with J gene TRBJ1-2; possible D gene TRBD1, 6 bases. This CDR3 region has 14 residues. Between the trimmed V and J ends, which lost 3 bases and 4 bases, there was a span of 12 bases. Germline assignment: CDR1 KGHSH and CDR2 LQKENI. CDR3 DNA: TGTGCCAGCTCACCTACGGACAGCCCCTATGGCTACACCTTC. Its protein is CASSPTDSPYGYTF.

This chain joins TRBV27 and TRBJ2-3; D might be TRBD1 (6 bases). Trimming shortened V by 6 bases and J by 4 bases, and 11 bases separated the two germline ends. The CDR3 consists of 13 residues. Germline V CDR1 and CDR2: MNHEY, SMNVEV (reference sequence). CDR3 amino acids: CASSKQGADTQYF. The CDR3 DNA reads TGTGCCAGCAGCAAACAGGGAGCAGATACGCAGTATTTT.

The gene calls are TRBV5-6 and TRBJ2-7; D call uncertain. Germline V gene lookup returns CDR1 SGHDT and CDR2 YYEEEE. The CDR3 is 14 amino acids. The germline V and J ends were trimmed by 4 bases and 6 bases, with 17 bases remaining between them. The CDR3 bases are TGTGCCAGCAGCCAATGGGCCCCCCTTGGCGAGCAGTACTTC. Its protein product is CASSQWAPLGEQYF.

The chain's CDR3 is CASSVSSTNEKLFF. CDR3 bases: TGTGCCAGCAGTGTCTCGTCAACTAATGAAAAACTGTTTTTT. The V call is TRBV2, the J call TRBJ1-4; D not certain. The CDR3 has 14 residues. V lost 4 bases and J lost 0, with 6 bases in between. Germline CDR1 is SNHLY and CDR2 is FYNNEI.

The V gene is TRBV5-1, the J gene TRBJ2-1, with TRBD2 matching over 9 bases. This CDR3 is built from 15 residues. The germline gives CDR1 SGHRS, CDR2 YFSETQ. Unmatched junction bases numbered 1, after V lost 3 bases and J lost 0 bases. CDR3 region: CASSSSGNSYNEQFF. The CDR3 DNA is TGCGCCAGCAGCTCTAGCGGGAACTCCTACAATGAGCAGTTCTTC.

The chain recombines TRBV5-1 with TRBJ2-3; D is perhaps TRBD2 (6 bases). Germline assignment: CDR1 SGHRS and CDR2 YFSETQ. The CDR3 contains 16 residues. V was shortened by 0 bases and J by 0 bases, with 11 bases between the two germline ends. The CDR3 is CASSLEGLASTDTQYF. The CDR3 DNA reads as TGCGCCAGCAGCTTGGAAGGGCTAGCGAGCACAGATACGCAGTATTTT.

The rearrangement joins TRBV6-6 to TRBJ2-1; tentatively, D is TRBD2 (6 bases). The CDR3 loop spans 13 amino acids. Trimming removed 5 bases from V and 6 bases from J, with 11 bases in between. In germline, CDR1 is MNHNY, CDR2 SVGAGI (reference sequence). In nucleotides, the CDR3 is TGTGCCAGCAGTGGAGGGACCGTCAATGAGCAGTTCTTC. Protein: CASSGGTVNEQFF.

This clone was picked up a small number of times. The chain is built from TRBV2 and TRBJ2-2; the match to TRBD1 covers 11 bases. Trimming took 7 bases from V and 4 from J; bases not matched to a gene: 5. The germline V gene has CDR1 SNHLY and CDR2 FYNNEI. This CDR3 has 15 residues. CDR3 bases: TGTGCCAGCAATCCGGGACAGGGGGGCACCGGGGAGCTGTTTTTT. Residues: CASNPGQGGTGELFF.